Following are 18 T cell receptor beta chains from one sample sequenced in a study of cytomegalovirus exposure and HLA in healthy donors. The PCR had 60 Vbeta and 13 Jbeta primers. Profiling relied on immunoSEQ multiplex PCR, and the TCRdb table lists in-frame clones only, not all of them. The data show around 70,000 clones, 65% to 80% seen once. Sequencing was done on a sample of PBMCs. The receptors were gathered from a man between 65 and 80 years old in good health and CMV-seronegative.

The chain links TRBV10-1 to TRBJ2-1; D possibly corresponds to TRBD2 (6 bases). Germline CDR1 and CDR2: WNHNN and SYGVQD (reference sequence). This CDR3 contains 17 residues. Trimming removed 2 bases from V and 2 bases from J, with 16 bases in between. CDR3 in amino acids: CASSETKPGLTYNEQFF. DNA of the CDR3: TGCGCCAGCAGTGAGACAAAACCGGGACTTACCTACAATGAGCAGTTCTTC.

This clone was found a few times. This chain links TRBV6-5 with TRBJ1-3; D is ambiguous. Germline V gene sequence: CDR1 MNHEY, CDR2 SVGAGI. The CDR3 has 15 amino acids. Deletions cut 5 bases from V and 3 bases from J, with 14 bases between. For the CDR3, the DNA is TGTGCCAGCAGTCCTGGAAACCCGGGTGGAAACACCATATATTTT. It codes for CASSPGNPGGNTIYF.

The rearrangement uses TRBV7-9 and TRBJ1-2; 7 bases are a match to TRBD1. J gave up 8 bases and V 5 bases, and 8 bases lay outside the gene matches. The CDR3 is 13 amino acids. Germline CDR1 reads SEHNR; CDR2 reads FQNEAQ (reference sequence). CDR3 nucleotide sequence: TGTGCCAGCAGCCCCGGACAGGTACGGGGCTACACCTTC. This gives the protein CASSPGQVRGYTF.

CDR3 sequence reads: CASSFAGGRTDTQYF. The CDR3 DNA follows: TGTGCCAGCAGCTTTGCGGGAGGGCGCACAGATACGCAGTATTTT. V gene TRBV9 combines with J gene TRBJ2-3, with TRBD2 identical over 9 bases. J lost 1 base, V lost 4 bases, and 4 bases had no gene match. From germline, CDR1 is SGDLS and CDR2 YYNGEE. The CDR3 is made up of 15 amino acids.

The sample holds one count of this clone. V usage is TRBV5-1 and J usage is TRBJ2-1; 11 bases line up with TRBD2. Trimming cost V 0 bases and J 2 bases; bases outside gene matches: 4. Germline V gives CDR1 SGHRS, CDR2 YFSETQ. There are 17 residues in the CDR3. In DNA, the CDR3 is TGCGCCAGCAGCTTGGCCCCTAGCGGGGGGACCTACAATGAGCAGTTCTTC. This encodes CASSLAPSGGTYNEQFF.

This rearrangement joins TRBV7-2 to TRBJ2-2; D might be TRBD1 (5 bases). This CDR3 spans 16 amino acids. CDR1 is SGHTA and CDR2 is FQGNSA in the germline V gene. V lost 0 bases and J 1 base, leaving 9 bases between the germline ends. In DNA form, the CDR3 reads TGTGCCAGCAGCTTAGCGGGGCAGGGGAACACCGGGGAGCTGTTTTTT. Its protein product is CASSLAGQGNTGELFF.

The chain has TRBV28 and TRBJ1-2; TRBD1 agrees at 12 bases. With 6 bases clipped from V and 8 bases from J, the junction kept 10 bases outside the gene matches. Germline loops: CDR1 MDHEN, CDR2 SYDVKM. The CDR3 is 15 residues long. The CDR3 region has the DNA TGTGCCAGCAGAGGCTTCCAGGGACAGGGGGCAGGCTACACCTTC. This translates into CASRGFQGQGAGYTF.

The table lists this clone with a count of one. The V and J genes are TRBV7-2 and TRBJ2-3; 7 positions agree with TRBD2. The CDR3 length is 13 residues. Germline values: CDR1 SGHTA, CDR2 FQGNSA. The V gene end was trimmed by 5 bases and the J gene end by 4 bases; junction bases not matched to a gene: 3. CDR3 sequence reads: CASSPGRSDTQYF. As DNA, the CDR3 is TGTGCCAGCAGCCCCGGGAGGTCAGATACGCAGTATTTT.

The table lists this clone with a few counts. The chain is built from TRBV10-3 and TRBJ2-3, with TRBD2 matching over 7 bases. The length of the CDR3 is 13 residues. V was clipped by 10 bases and J by 4 bases; unmatched bases: 8. Looked up from germline, CDR1 is ENHRY and CDR2 is SYGVKD. In nucleotides, the CDR3 is TGTGCCACCGGGGAGGGTCTGGCAGATACGCAGTATTTT. It translates to CATGEGLADTQYF.

The chain joins TRBV4-3 to TRBJ2-2, with 7 bases matching TRBD2. Germline trimming cut 3 bases from V and 3 bases from J; bases unmatched to any gene: 10. The germline V gene has CDR1 LGHNA and CDR2 YSLEER. CDR3 length equals 17 residues. This CDR3 is CASSHGPGGVDTGELFF. The CDR3 DNA follows: TGCGCCAGCAGCCACGGGCCGGGGGGTGTGGACACCGGGGAGCTGTTTTTT.

The chain has TRBV6-5 and TRBJ1-1; D is perhaps TRBD1 (5 bases). The germline gives CDR1 MNHEY, CDR2 SVGAGI. The CDR3 spans 16 residues. V was shortened by 0 bases and J by 7 bases, with 18 bases between the two germline ends. The chain's CDR3 is CASSYSMLGQGGEAFF. In DNA form, the CDR3 reads TGTGCCAGCAGTTACTCGATGTTAGGGCAGGGCGGTGAAGCTTTCTTT.

The V call is TRBV7-6, the J call TRBJ2-6; D uncertain. The CDR3 has 14 amino acids. Germline V lookup: CDR1 SGHVS, CDR2 FNYEAQ. The V end was cut by 5 bases, the J end by 4 bases, with 9 bases between. CDR3: CASSPQVGANVLTF. DNA of the CDR3: TGTGCCAGCAGCCCCCAGGTCGGGGCCAACGTCCTGACTTTC.

The CDR3 loop reads CASSLTGVSSGANVLTF. The CDR3, as DNA: TGTGCCAGCAGCCTCACAGGGGTCAGCTCTGGGGCCAACGTCCTGACTTTC. The rearrangement joins TRBV7-9 to TRBJ2-6; 7 bases line up with TRBD1. Germline V gives CDR1 SEHNR, CDR2 FQNEAQ (reference sequence). The CDR3 contains 17 residues. V lost 5 bases and J lost 0; bases outside the gene matches: 7.

This clone has just one count. In DNA form, the CDR3 reads TGTGCCACCAGCTTGATCGGACTCTCTGGAAACACCATATATTTT. It encodes CATSLIGLSGNTIYF. This sequence joins TRBV15 and TRBJ1-3; D is undetermined. This CDR3 has 15 residues. Germline V gene lookup returns CDR1 LNHNV and CDR2 YYDKDF (reference sequence). Trimming cost V 5 bases and J 0 bases, with 11 bases left between them.

The table lists this clone with a count of one. The chain uses TRBV6-5 and TRBJ1-2, with D tentatively TRBD1 (5 bases). CDR1 is MNHEY and CDR2 is SVGAGI in the germline V gene. The ends were cut back, 6 bases at V and 1 base at J, with 12 bases in the middle. There are 14 residues in the CDR3. The CDR3 region has the DNA TGTGCCAGCAGAGGGGTTCCCAGTAACTATGGCTACACCTTC. Translation: CASRGVPSNYGYTF.

This clone showed up just a few times. V and J are TRBV7-2 and TRBJ2-2; 9 positions match TRBD1. This CDR3 is 15 amino acids long. The ends lost 4 bases at V and 5 bases at J; junction bases unmatched: 5. Germline CDR1 reads SGHTA; CDR2 reads FQGNSA. Here the CDR3 DNA reads TGTGCCAGCAGCTCACTGGGACAGGGAACCGGGGAGCTGTTTTTT. Amino acid sequence: CASSSLGQGTGELFF.

This chain joins TRBV6-5 and TRBJ1-5; TRBD1 aligns across 7 bases. The J segment lost 4 bases and the V segment lost 6 bases, leaving 9 bases of the junction unmatched. The germline CDR1 and CDR2 sequences are MNHEY and SVGAGI. The CDR3 totals 15 residues. The CDR3 DNA is TGTGCCAGCAGACCCTCCGGGACAGTGAATCAGCCCCAGCATTTT. It specifies CASRPSGTVNQPQHF.

The DNA of the CDR3 is TGTGCCAGCGGGTTTGGGACAGGTTCCTACGAGCAGTACTTC. Amino acid sequence: CASGFGTGSYEQYF. The chain carries TRBV6-1 and TRBJ2-7; 8 bases align to TRBD1. Unmatched junction bases numbered 7, after V lost 8 bases and J lost 1 base. The CDR3 covers 14 residues. Germline V gives CDR1 MNHNS, CDR2 SASEGT.